The rows below give T cell receptor beta chains drawn from one sample of a study of regulatory T cells in long-lasting Graves disease. TCRdb used MiXCR to reprocess the multiplex PCR reads, holding one entry per CDR3 protein. The sample lists some 230,000 distinct CDR3 sequences; around 20% were seen once. The specimen was peripheral blood mononuclear cells (PBMCs), collected at new diagnosis, from a patient treated with antithyroid drugs. Receptors originate from a female donor with Graves disease. Each CDR3 is given with its conserved first and last residue. D genes are given only for firm matches. The listing skips clone size in some rows; elsewhere it reads once, few, many or a size class.

j_call	v_call	d_call	clone_size	cdr3_nt	cdr3_aa
TRBJ1-4	TRBV27	NA	many	TGTGCCAGCAGGGCAGGCTTTGGTGAAAAACTGTTTTTT	CASRAGFGEKLFF
TRBJ2-7	TRBV6-5	NA	many	TGTGCCAGCAGTTATTCAGTTGGAGGTATCTACGAGCAGTACTTC	CASSYSVGGIYEQYF
TRBJ1-5	TRBV27	NA	many	TGTGCCAGCAGTTTAGGGAACAGGGTGCAGCCCCAGCATTTT	CASSLGNRVQPQHF
TRBJ2-1	TRBV12-5	NA	few	TGTGCTAGTGGCCAATCGGCAGGATCCTACAATGAGCAGTTCTTC	CASGQSAGSYNEQFF
TRBJ1-1	TRBV7-8	NA	many	TGTGCCAGCAGCTTAGGAGTCATGAACACTGAAGCTTTCTTT	CASSLGVMNTEAFF
TRBJ2-7	TRBV19	TRBD1	many	TGTGCCAGTAGTATTCTCGGGTCAGGGGGATCCTACGAGCAGTACTTC	CASSILGSGGSYEQYF
TRBJ2-7	TRBV5-1	TRBD2	NA	TGCGCCAGCAGCCCCACCGGGACTAGAAACGAGCAGTACTTC	CASSPTGTRNEQYF
TRBJ2-7	TRBV13	TRBD2	many	TGTGCCAGCAGCTCAAAGAAGCGGGAGGGGGACTACGAGCAGTACTTC	CASSSKKREGDYEQYF
TRBJ1-5	TRBV4-2	NA	many	TGTGCCAGCAGCCAAGATCCAGGCAGGGGCGAATATCAGCCCCAGCATTTT	CASSQDPGRGEYQPQHF
TRBJ1-2	TRBV4-1	NA	many	TGCGCCAGCAGCGAGGAAGTAGTCCAGTCTGGCTACACCTTC	CASSEEVVQSGYTF
TRBJ2-1	TRBV20-1	TRBD2	many	TGCAGTGCGCCCTCGAGCGGGAGGGCGAATGAGCAGTTCTTC	CSAPSSGRANEQFF
TRBJ2-2	TRBV6-5	NA	NA	TGTGCCAGCAGTTATCCGCTCGGCGGAGAAACCGGGGAGCTGTTTTTT	CASSYPLGGETGELFF
TRBJ2-3	TRBV20-1	NA	many	TGCAGTCCGACTAGAGGCACAGATACGCAGTATTTT	CSPTRGTDTQYF
TRBJ2-1	TRBV5-6	NA	NA	TGTGCCAGCAGTACCAATGGCGCCATCTCAGACAATGAGCAGTTCTTC	CASSTNGAISDNEQFF
TRBJ2-5	TRBV12-3/TRBV12-4	NA	many	TGTGCCAGCAGCGACAGGTACCGGGAAGAGACCCAGTACTTC	CASSDRYREETQYF